Listed here are 25 T cell receptor beta chains from one sample, sequenced in a study of shared clonotypes between healthy human individuals. Assay: immunoSEQ multiplex PCR; the TCRdb copy retains only in-frame clones and omits some. This table holds about 1.9 million clones, around 93% found once. Terminally differentiated effector memory CD45RA+ cells were excluded from the naive CD8 cells, which were CD45RO-negative and positively selected for CCR7. The sequenced sample consisted of naive CD8+ T cells from PBMCs. The origin of the receptors is a man aged 18 to 30 in good health. Some clones in this sample may be carry-over from other donors' samples.

The chain carries TRBV11-3 and TRBJ2-7; TRBD1 matches at 8 bases. V was clipped by 3 bases and J by 2 bases; unmatched bases: 3. The germline V gene has CDR1 SGHNT and CDR2 YENEEA. CDR3 length equals 14 residues. The chain's CDR3 is CASSFRDRPYEQYF. The CDR3 nucleotides read TGTGCCAGCAGCTTCCGGGACAGGCCCTACGAGCAGTACTTC.

This clone was counted a single time. The chain is built from TRBV12-5 and TRBJ1-3; TRBD1 is a possible D gene (5 bases). The CDR3 contains 14 residues. The ends were cut back, 1 base at V and 2 bases at J, with 6 bases in the middle. The germline V gene has CDR1 LGHNT and CDR2 FRNRAP. In nucleotides, the CDR3 is TGTGCTAGTGGTTTGGGGGGGACTGGAAACACCATATATTTT. Translation: CASGLGGTGNTIYF. Supplemented by reference TRBV12-5 and TRBJ1-3, the full variable domain reads DARVTQTPRHKVTEMGQEVTMRCQPILGHNTVFWYRQTMMQGLELLAYFRNRAPLDDSGMPKDRFSAEMPDATLATLKIQPSEPRDSAVYFCASGLGGTGNTIYFGEGSWLTVV.

The V gene is TRBV7-8, the J gene TRBJ2-1; 9 positions match TRBD2. Per the germline V gene, CDR1 is SGHVS and CDR2 is FQNEAQ. The length of the CDR3 is 17 residues. The trim removed 3 bases at V and 4 bases at J, leaving 10 bases unmatched. For the CDR3, the DNA is TGTGCCAGCAGCTTGTTCGAGACTAGCGGAAGATACAATGAGCAGTTCTTC. Encoded protein: CASSLFETSGRYNEQFF. Together with reference TRBV7-8 and TRBJ2-1, the CDR3 gives the full variable domain: GAGVSQSPRYKVAKRGQDVALRCDPISGHVSLFWYQQALGQGPEFLTYFQNEAQLDKSGLPSDRFFAERPEGSVSTLKIQRTQQEDSAVYLCASSLFETSGRYNEQFFGPGTRLTVL.

This clone was counted a few times. This rearrangement joins TRBV2 to TRBJ1-5; 8 bases map to TRBD1. CDR1 and CDR2 from the germline V gene are SNHLY and FYNNEI. This CDR3 is 14 amino acids long. V lost 3 bases, J lost 9 bases, and 7 bases stayed unmatched. CDR3 DNA: TGTGCCAGCAGTGACCTGACAGGGGCATTGCCCCAGCATTTT. The encoded protein is CASSDLTGALPQHF.

J is TRBJ1-1 and V is TRBV7-9; D remains ambiguous. The CDR3 sequence is 15 residues long. V shed 5 bases and J shed 1 base, with 14 bases lying between them. Germline CDR1 SEHNR, CDR2 FQNEAQ (reference sequence). The CDR3 spells CASSPPISPNTEAFF. The CDR3 nucleotides read TGTGCCAGCAGCCCCCCCATATCACCGAACACTGAAGCTTTCTTT.

V gene TRBV19 combines with J gene TRBJ1-1; 7 bases agree with TRBD1. The CDR3 runs to 16 residues. Germline CDR1 and CDR2: LNHDA and SQIVND (reference sequence). After removal of 4 bases from V and 4 bases from J, the junction contained 12 bases not matched to a gene. CDR3 sequence (DNA): TGTGCCAGTAGTACCCGATTGAGGGGGCCGAGCACTGAAGCTTTCTTT. Translation gives CASSTRLRGPSTEAFF.

The rearrangement uses TRBV4-2 and TRBJ1-5; the D is unclear. V lost 0 bases to trimming and J lost 0 bases, with 9 bases between them. The CDR3 is 16 residues long. The germline gives CDR1 LGHNA, CDR2 YNFKEQ. This CDR3 is CASSQEAGLSNQPQHF. The DNA for the CDR3 is TGTGCCAGCAGCCAAGAAGCAGGCCTTAGCAATCAGCCCCAGCATTTT.

This clone was observed once. Being one base from a much bigger clone, this may be a read error. The sample contains more than one DNA sequence encoding this CDR3. The chain carries TRBV9 and TRBJ2-2; D is unclear. V was cut by 1 base and J by 4 bases, with 2 bases left in between. In germline, CDR1 is SGDLS, CDR2 YYNGEE. The CDR3 has 12 amino acids. The CDR3 DNA is TGTGCCAGCAGCGTAATCACCGGGGAGCTGTTTTTT. It is translated as CASSVITGELFF.

The chain combines TRBV27 with TRBJ1-2, with a possible D match to TRBD1 (6 bases). The CDR3 sequence is 14 residues long. CDR1 and CDR2 from the germline V gene are MNHEY and SMNVEV (reference sequence). Deletions cut 5 bases from V and 4 bases from J, with 14 bases between. CDR3 amino acids: CASSPSGVIYGYTF. The DNA of the CDR3 is TGTGCCAGCAGTCCCTCAGGGGTTATCTATGGCTACACCTTC.

The chain employs TRBV19 and TRBJ1-1; D remains unclear. V gave up 8 bases and J gave up 0 bases, with 13 bases separating them. Germline V gene data show CDR1 as LNHDA and CDR2 as SQIVND (reference sequence). The CDR3 is 14 residues long. The CDR3 loop reads CASYPGNLNTEAFF. For the CDR3, the DNA is TGTGCCAGTTACCCCGGGAACCTGAACACTGAAGCTTTCTTT.

This chain links TRBV6-5 with TRBJ2-7, with a possible D match to TRBD1 (6 bases). The CDR3 sequence is 14 residues long. With 4 bases removed from V and 3 bases from J, the gap between germline ends came to 13 bases. Germline V gene lookup returns CDR1 MNHEY and CDR2 SVGAGI. The CDR3 sequence is CASSLGGTGYEQYF. In DNA, the CDR3 is TGTGCCAGCAGTTTAGGGGGAACGGGCTACGAGCAGTACTTC.

The chain combines TRBV5-1 with TRBJ1-1; the D gene is possibly TRBD1 (6 bases). With 7 bases removed from V and 1 base from J, the gap between germline ends came to 11 bases. CDR3 length: 13 amino acids. Germline V CDR1 and CDR2: SGHRS, YFSETQ. Here the CDR3 reads CASSDRWNTEAFF. CDR3 nucleotide sequence: TGCGCCAGCTCGGACAGATGGAACACTGAAGCTTTCTTT.

For this clone: Other DNA sequences from this sample encode an identical CDR3 as well. This chain joins TRBV7-8 and TRBJ2-1; D uncertain. The CDR3 runs to 12 residues. V gave up 0 bases and J gave up 5 bases, with 2 bases separating them. Germline-derived CDR1 and CDR2 are SGHVS and FQNEAQ. The CDR3 nucleotides read TGTGCCAGCAGCTTAGCGAACAATGAGCAGTTCTTC. Its translation: CASSLANNEQFF.

J is TRBJ1-5 and V is TRBV7-8; unclear D gene. This CDR3 has 14 amino acids. Between the trimmed V and J ends, which lost 5 bases and 5 bases, there was a span of 13 bases. CDR1 and CDR2 (germline): SGHVS, FQNEAQ. This CDR3 reads CASSGELNHQPQHF. For the CDR3, the DNA is TGTGCCAGCAGCGGGGAACTAAATCATCAGCCCCAGCATTTT.

This clone was detected once. The chain couples TRBV28 to TRBJ2-5, with 11 nucleotides matching TRBD1. The germline CDR1 and CDR2 sequences are MDHEN and SYDVKM. The junction had 14 bases not matched to a gene; V was cut back by 4 bases and J by 7 bases. The CDR3 is 17 amino acids. CDR3 bases: TGTGCCAGCAGTTCCCGGACAGGGGGCGAGTATAGGTGGACCCAGTACTTC. Protein product: CASSSRTGGEYRWTQYF. The complete variable domain, with remaining parts taken from reference TRBV28 and TRBJ2-5, reads DVKVTQSSRYLVKRTGEKVFLECVQDMDHENMFWYRQDPGLGLRLIYFSYDVKMKEKGDIPEGYSVSREKKERFSLILESASTNQTSMYLCASSSRTGGEYRWTQYFGPGTRLLVL.

The chain employs TRBV2 and TRBJ2-2, with TRBD2 as a possible D gene (5 bases). This CDR3 comprises 16 residues. Germline loops: CDR1 SNHLY, CDR2 FYNNEI. Trimming took off 4 bases at V and 2 bases at J, with 14 bases between the two ends. The CDR3 protein is CASSANPTGNTGELFF. The DNA for the CDR3 is TGTGCCAGCAGTGCCAACCCGACGGGAAACACCGGGGAGCTGTTTTTT.

In this sample, this clone turned up once. This chain uses TRBV14 with TRBJ2-5; D remains unclear. V was shortened by 0 bases and J by 2 bases, with 10 bases between the two germline ends. Germline V gene data show CDR1 as SGHDN and CDR2 as FVKESK. The CDR3 sequence is 15 residues long. The CDR3 DNA is TGTGCCAGCAGCCAAGAGTTGGACCTACAAGAGACCCAGTACTTC. Its protein is CASSQELDLQETQYF.

The CDR3 reads CASSSSRDVYIQYF. The CDR3 bases are TGTGCCAGCAGCTCCTCCCGGGACGTCTACATTCAGTACTTC. The chain uses TRBV11-2 and TRBJ2-4; either TRBD1 or TRBD2 may supply D (5 bases each). Between the trimmed V and J ends, which lost 4 bases and 8 bases, there was a span of 15 bases. From germline, CDR1 is SGHAT and CDR2 FQNNGV. The CDR3 is 14 residues long.

The table lists this clone with a count of one. The sample holds other DNA sequences that translate to the same CDR3. CDR3 DNA sequence: TGTGCCAGCAGCCAAGTACTGGGCGCCTACGAGCAGTACTTC. This codes for CASSQVLGAYEQYF. This rearrangement joins TRBV14 to TRBJ2-7; D is uncertain. V was cut by 1 base and J by 2 bases, with 9 bases left in between. CDR3 size: 14 residues. Germline V gene data show CDR1 as SGHDN and CDR2 as FVKESK. The full variable domain, rest sourced from reference TRBV14 and TRBJ2-7, is EAGVTQFPSHSVIEKGQTVTLRCDPISGHDNLYWYRRVMGKEIKFLLHFVKESKQDESGMPNNRFLAERTGGTYSTLKVQPAELEDSGVYFCASSQVLGAYEQYFGPGTRLTVT.

V is TRBV6-8 and J is TRBJ2-3; unclear D gene. Deletions cut 2 bases from V and 3 bases from J, with 3 bases between. CDR3 size: 12 residues. The germline V gene has CDR1 MNHGY and CDR2 SAAAGT. CDR3 DNA: TGTGCCAGCAGTTACGGGACAGATACGCAGTATTTT. As protein: CASSYGTDTQYF.

The CDR3: CASSPGYSYEQYF. CDR3 DNA sequence: TGTGCCAGCTCGCCAGGGTACTCCTACGAGCAGTACTTC. The rearrangement links TRBV9 to TRBJ2-7, with D possibly TRBD1 on 5 matching bases. The V end was cut by 7 bases, the J end by 0 bases, with 11 bases between. Germline V gene data show CDR1 as SGDLS and CDR2 as YYNGEE. The CDR3 covers 13 residues.

The rearrangement uses TRBV19 and TRBJ1-4; no reliable D call. Germline V lookup: CDR1 LNHDA, CDR2 SQIVND (reference sequence). Trimming took off 3 bases at V and 5 bases at J, with 13 bases between the two ends. The CDR3 totals 15 residues. The CDR3 region has the DNA TGTGCCAGTAGTATGCGTCGGAGTGAGAATGAAAAACTGTTTTTT. Translation gives CASSMRRSENEKLFF.

The CDR3 loop is CASSGGLAGGPYNEQFF. CDR3 bases: TGTGCCAGCAGCGGGGGACTAGCGGGAGGGCCCTACAATGAGCAGTTCTTC. V usage is TRBV7-8 and J usage is TRBJ2-1; 16 bases align to TRBD2. This CDR3 contains 17 residues. The V segment lost 5 bases and the J segment 2 bases; nucleotides outside the gene matches: 3. Germline V gene lookup returns CDR1 SGHVS and CDR2 FQNEAQ.

This chain links TRBV7-9 with TRBJ2-7; D is possibly TRBD1 (5 bases). Trimming removed 4 bases at V and 0 bases at J, with 13 bases between. The CDR3 loop spans 15 amino acids. Looked up from germline, CDR1 is SEHNR and CDR2 is FQNEAQ (reference sequence). The chain's CDR3 is CASSSHLDNSYEQYF. As DNA, the CDR3 is TGTGCCAGCAGCTCGCACTTGGACAACTCCTACGAGCAGTACTTC.

The chain couples TRBV28 to TRBJ2-1; 8 bases are shared with TRBD1. The germline V gene encodes CDR1 MDHEN and CDR2 SYDVKM. V lost 4 bases to trimming and J lost 7 bases; unmatched junction nucleotides: 6. This CDR3 has 14 amino acids. The CDR3 region has the DNA TGTGCCAGCAGTTGGGACGACAGGGGTAATGAGCAGTTCTTC. Its protein is CASSWDDRGNEQFF.